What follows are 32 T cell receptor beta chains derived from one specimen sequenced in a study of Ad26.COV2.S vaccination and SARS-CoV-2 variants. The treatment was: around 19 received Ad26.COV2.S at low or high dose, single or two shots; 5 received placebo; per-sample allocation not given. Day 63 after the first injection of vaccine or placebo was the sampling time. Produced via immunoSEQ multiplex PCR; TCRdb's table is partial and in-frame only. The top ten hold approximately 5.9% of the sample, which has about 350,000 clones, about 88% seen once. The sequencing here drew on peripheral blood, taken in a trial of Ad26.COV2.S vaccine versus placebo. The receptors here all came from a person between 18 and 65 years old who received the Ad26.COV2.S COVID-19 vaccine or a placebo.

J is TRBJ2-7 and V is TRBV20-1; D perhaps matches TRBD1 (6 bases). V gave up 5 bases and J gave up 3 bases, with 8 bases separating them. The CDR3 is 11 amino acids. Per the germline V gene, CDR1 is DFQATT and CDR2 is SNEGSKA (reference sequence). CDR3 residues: CSAVQGYEQYF. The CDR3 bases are TGCAGTGCTGTACAGGGCTACGAGCAGTACTTC.

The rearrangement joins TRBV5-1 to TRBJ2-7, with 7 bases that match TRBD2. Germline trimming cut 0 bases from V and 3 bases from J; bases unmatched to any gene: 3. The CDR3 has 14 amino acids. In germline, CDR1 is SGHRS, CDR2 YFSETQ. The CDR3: CASSLEREGYEQYF. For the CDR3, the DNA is TGCGCCAGCAGCTTGGAGAGGGAGGGCTACGAGCAGTACTTC.

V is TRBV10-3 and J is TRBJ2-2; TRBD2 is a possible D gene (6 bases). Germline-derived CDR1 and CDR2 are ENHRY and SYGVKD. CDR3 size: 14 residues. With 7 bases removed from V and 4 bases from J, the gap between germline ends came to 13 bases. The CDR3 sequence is CAINWAGPTGELFF. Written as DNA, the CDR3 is TGTGCCATCAATTGGGCGGGGCCCACCGGGGAGCTGTTTTTT.

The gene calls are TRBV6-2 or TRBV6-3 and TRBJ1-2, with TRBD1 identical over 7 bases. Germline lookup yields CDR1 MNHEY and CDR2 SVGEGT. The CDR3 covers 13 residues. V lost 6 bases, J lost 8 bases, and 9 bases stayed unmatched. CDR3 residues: CASSNTGDRGYTF. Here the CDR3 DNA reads TGTGCCAGCAGCAACACAGGGGACCGCGGCTACACCTTC.

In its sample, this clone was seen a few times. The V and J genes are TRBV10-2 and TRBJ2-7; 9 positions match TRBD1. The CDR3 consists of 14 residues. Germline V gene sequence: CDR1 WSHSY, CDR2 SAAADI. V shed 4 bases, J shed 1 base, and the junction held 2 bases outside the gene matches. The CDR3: CASSGGQGSYEQYF. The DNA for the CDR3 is TGCGCCAGCAGTGGGGGACAGGGATCCTACGAGCAGTACTTC.

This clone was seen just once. CDR3 coding DNA: TGTGCCAGCAGTTTCACTATTTCAGATACGCAGTATTTT. Amino acid sequence: CASSFTISDTQYF. The chain couples TRBV27 to TRBJ2-3; D is undetermined. V was pared by 3 bases and J by 4 bases, with 8 bases between. The germline gives CDR1 MNHEY, CDR2 SMNVEV (reference sequence). The CDR3 contains 13 residues.

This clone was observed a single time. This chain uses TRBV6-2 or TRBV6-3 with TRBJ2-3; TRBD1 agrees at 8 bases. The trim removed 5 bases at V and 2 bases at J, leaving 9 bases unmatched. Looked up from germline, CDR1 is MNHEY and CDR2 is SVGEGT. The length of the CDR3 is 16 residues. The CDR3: CASSQNRGIDTDTQYF. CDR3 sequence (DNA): TGTGCCAGCAGTCAGAACAGGGGGATCGACACAGATACGCAGTATTTT.

The CDR3 spells CASSQGPRAEETQYF. CDR3 sequence (DNA): TGCGCCAGCAGCCAAGGGCCTAGGGCCGAGGAGACCCAGTACTTC. V usage is TRBV4-1 and J usage is TRBJ2-5, with no clear D. The CDR3 has 15 amino acids. Between the trimmed V and J ends, which lost 1 base and 5 bases, there was a span of 14 bases. Germline values: CDR1 MGHRA, CDR2 YSYEKL.

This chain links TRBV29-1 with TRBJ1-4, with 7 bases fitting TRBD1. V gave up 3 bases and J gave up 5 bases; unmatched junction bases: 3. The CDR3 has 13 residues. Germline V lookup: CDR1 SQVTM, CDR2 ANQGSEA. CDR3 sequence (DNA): TGCAGCGTTGAGGGACAGCGAAATGAAAAACTGTTTTTT. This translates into CSVEGQRNEKLFF.

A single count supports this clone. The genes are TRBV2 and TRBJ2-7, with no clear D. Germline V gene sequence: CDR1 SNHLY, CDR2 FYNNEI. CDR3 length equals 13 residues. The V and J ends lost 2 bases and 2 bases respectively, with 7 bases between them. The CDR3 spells CASSEFRAYEQYF. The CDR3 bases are TGTGCCAGCAGTGAATTCAGAGCCTACGAGCAGTACTTC.

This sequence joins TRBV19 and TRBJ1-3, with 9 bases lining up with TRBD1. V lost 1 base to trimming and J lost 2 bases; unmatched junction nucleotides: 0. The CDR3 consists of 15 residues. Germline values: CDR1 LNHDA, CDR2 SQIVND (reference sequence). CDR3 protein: CASSIGDRAGNTIYF. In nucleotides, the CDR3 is TGTGCCAGTAGTATAGGGGACAGGGCTGGAAACACCATATATTTT.

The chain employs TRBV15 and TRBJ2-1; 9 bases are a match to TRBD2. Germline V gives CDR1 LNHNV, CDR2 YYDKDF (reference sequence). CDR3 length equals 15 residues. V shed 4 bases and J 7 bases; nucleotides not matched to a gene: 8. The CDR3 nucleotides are TGTGCCACCAGCACTAGGGGAGCGGGGGGTAATGAGCAGTTCTTC. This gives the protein CATSTRGAGGNEQFF.

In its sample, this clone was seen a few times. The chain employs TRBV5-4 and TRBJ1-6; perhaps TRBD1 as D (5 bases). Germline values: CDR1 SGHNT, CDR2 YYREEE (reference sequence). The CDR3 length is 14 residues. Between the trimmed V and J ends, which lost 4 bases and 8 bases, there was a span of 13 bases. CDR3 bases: TGTGCCAGCAGCCAACTGGGGGTGGATTCACCCCTCCACTTT. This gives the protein CASSQLGVDSPLHF.

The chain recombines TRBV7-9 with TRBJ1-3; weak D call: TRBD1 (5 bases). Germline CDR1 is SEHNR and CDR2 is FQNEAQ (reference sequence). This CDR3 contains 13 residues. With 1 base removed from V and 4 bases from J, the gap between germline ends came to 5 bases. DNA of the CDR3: TGTGCCAGCAGCTTAGGACAGGGAAACACCATATATTTT. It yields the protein CASSLGQGNTIYF.

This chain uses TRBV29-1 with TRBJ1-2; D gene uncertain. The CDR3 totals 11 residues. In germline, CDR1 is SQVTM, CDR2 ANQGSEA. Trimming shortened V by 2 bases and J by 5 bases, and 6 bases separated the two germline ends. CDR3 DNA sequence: TGCAGCGTTGAACCCTCTTATGGCTACACCTTC. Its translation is CSVEPSYGYTF.

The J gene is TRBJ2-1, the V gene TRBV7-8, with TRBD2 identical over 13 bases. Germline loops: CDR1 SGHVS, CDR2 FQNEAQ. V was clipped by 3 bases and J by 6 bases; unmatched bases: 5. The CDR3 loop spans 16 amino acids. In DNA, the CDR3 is TGTGCCAGCAGCTTCCACACTAGCGGGGGGGGCAATGAGCAGTTCTTC. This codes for CASSFHTSGGGNEQFF.

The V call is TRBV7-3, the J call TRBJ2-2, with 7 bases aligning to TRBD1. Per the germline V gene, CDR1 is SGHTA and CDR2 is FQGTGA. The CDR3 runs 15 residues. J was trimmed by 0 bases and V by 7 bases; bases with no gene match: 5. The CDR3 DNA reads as TGTGCCAGCAACACAGGGGTTTCGAACACCGGGGAGCTGTTTTTT. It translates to CASNTGVSNTGELFF. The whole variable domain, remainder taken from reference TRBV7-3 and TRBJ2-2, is GAGVSQTPSNKVTEKGKYVELRCDPISGHTALYWYRQSLGQGPEFLIYFQGTGAADDSGLPNDRFFAVRPEGSVSTLKIQRTERGDSAVYLCASNTGVSNTGELFFGEGSRLTVL.

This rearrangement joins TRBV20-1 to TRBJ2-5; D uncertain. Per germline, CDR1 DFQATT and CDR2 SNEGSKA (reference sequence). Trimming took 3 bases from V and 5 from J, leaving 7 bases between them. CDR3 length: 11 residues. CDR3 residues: CSARRGETQYF. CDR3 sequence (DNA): TGCAGTGCTAGGAGAGGTGAGACCCAGTACTTC.

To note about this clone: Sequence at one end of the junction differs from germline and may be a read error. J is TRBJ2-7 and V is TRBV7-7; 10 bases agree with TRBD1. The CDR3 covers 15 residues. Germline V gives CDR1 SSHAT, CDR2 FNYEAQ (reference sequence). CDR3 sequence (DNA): TGTGCTAGCAGCTTAGAGGACAGGGGGAAATACGAGCAGTACTTC. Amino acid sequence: CASSLEDRGKYEQYF.

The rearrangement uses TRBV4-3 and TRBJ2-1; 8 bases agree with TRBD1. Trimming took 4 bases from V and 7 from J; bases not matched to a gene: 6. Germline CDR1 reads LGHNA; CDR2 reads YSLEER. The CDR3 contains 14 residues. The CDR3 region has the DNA TGCGCCAGCAGCCGGCGACAGGGGCCAAATGAGCAGTTCTTC. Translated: CASSRRQGPNEQFF.

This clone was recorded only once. CDR3 sequence: CAISDSREVNTDTQYF. DNA for the CDR3: TGTGCCATCAGTGACAGCAGAGAGGTCAACACAGATACGCAGTATTTT. V and J are TRBV10-3 and TRBJ2-3; no firm D call. The germline V and J ends were trimmed by 3 bases and 2 bases, with 15 bases remaining between them. CDR3 size: 16 residues. Germline loops: CDR1 ENHRY, CDR2 SYGVKD.

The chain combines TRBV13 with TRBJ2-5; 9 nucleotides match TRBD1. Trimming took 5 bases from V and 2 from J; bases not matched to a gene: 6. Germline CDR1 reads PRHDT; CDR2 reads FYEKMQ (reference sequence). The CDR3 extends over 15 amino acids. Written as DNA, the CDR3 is TGTGCCAGCAGCCGTCAACAGGGGGCTCAAGAGACCCAGTACTTC. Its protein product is CASSRQQGAQETQYF. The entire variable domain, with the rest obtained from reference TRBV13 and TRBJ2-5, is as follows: AAGVIQSPRHLIKEKRETATLKCYPIPRHDTVYWYQQGPGQDPQFLISFYEKMQSDKGSIPDRFSAQQFSDYHSELNMSSLELGDSALYFCASSRQQGAQETQYFGPGTRLLVL.

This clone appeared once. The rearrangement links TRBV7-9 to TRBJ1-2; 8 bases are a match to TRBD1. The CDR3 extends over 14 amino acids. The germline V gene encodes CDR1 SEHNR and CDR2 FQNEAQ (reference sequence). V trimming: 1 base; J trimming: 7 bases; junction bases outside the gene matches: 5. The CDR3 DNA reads TGTGCCAGCAGCTTAGGGCAGGGGGCACGTGGCTACACCTTC. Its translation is CASSLGQGARGYTF.

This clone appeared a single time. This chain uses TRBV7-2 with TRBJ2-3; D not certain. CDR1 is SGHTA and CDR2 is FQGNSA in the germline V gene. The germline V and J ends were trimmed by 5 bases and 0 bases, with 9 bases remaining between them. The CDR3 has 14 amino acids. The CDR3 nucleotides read TGTGCCAGCAGCCTGGACGGAAGCACAGATACGCAGTATTTT. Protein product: CASSLDGSTDTQYF.

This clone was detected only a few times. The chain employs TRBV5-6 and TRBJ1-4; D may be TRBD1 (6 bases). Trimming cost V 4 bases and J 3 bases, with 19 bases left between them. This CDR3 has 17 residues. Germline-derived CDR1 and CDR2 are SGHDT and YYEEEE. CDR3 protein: CASSGYRERAANEKLFF. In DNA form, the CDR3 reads TGTGCCAGCAGCGGATACAGGGAGAGAGCGGCTAATGAAAAACTGTTTTTT.

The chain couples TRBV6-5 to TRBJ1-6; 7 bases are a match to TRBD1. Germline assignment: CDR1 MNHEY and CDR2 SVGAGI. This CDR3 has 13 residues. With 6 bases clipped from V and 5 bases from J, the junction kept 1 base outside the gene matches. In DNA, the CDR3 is TGTGCCAGCAGAGGACAGGATAATTCACCCCTCCACTTT. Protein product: CASRGQDNSPLHF.

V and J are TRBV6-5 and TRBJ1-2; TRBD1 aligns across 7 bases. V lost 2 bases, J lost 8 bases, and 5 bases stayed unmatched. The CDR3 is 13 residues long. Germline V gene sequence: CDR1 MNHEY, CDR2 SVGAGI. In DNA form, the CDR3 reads TGTGCCAGCAGTTACCGACAGGGAGGCGGCTACACCTTC. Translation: CASSYRQGGGYTF.

The CDR3 is CASSPKDTEAFF. The CDR3 DNA reads TGTGCCAGCAGCCCGAAAGACACTGAAGCTTTCTTT. V and J are TRBV9 and TRBJ1-1, with no clear D. Germline assignment: CDR1 SGDLS and CDR2 YYNGEE. This CDR3 region has 12 residues. Deletions cut 4 bases from V and 3 bases from J, with 7 bases between.

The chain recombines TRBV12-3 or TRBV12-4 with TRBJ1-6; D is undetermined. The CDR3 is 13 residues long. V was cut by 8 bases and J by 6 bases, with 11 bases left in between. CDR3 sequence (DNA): TGTGCCAGCCGAGAACAGATTAATTCACCCCTCCACTTT. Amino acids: CASREQINSPLHF.

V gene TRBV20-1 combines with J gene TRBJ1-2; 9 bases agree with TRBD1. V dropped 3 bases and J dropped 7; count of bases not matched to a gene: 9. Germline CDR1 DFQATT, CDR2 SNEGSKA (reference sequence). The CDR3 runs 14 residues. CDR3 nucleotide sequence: TGCAGTGCTAGTGATCCCGGGACAGGGTCTGGCTACACCTTC. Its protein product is CSASDPGTGSGYTF.

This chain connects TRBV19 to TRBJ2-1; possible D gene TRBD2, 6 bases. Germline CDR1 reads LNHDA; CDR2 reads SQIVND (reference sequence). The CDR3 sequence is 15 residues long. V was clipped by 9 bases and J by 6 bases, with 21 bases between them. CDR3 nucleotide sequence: TGTGCCAGCAGGGCTCGGGGCGGGATGTTCAATGAGCAGTTCTTC. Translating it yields CASRARGGMFNEQFF.

CDR3: CASSLTNDGVTYYGYTF. CDR3 bases: TGTGCCAGCAGCTTAACGAATGACGGGGTGACATACTATGGCTACACCTTC. The chain carries TRBV7-3 and TRBJ1-2; the D is unclear. The CDR3 extends over 17 amino acids. With 0 bases removed from V and 3 bases from J, the gap between germline ends came to 17 bases. Germline CDR1 and CDR2: SGHTA and FQGTGA.